What follows are 10 T cell receptor beta chains derived from one specimen sequenced in a study of patients and donors after allogeneic stem cell transplantation. Each CDR3 protein gets one entry after TCRdb re-called the RT-PCR reads with MiXCR. The table records more than 850,000 distinct CDR3 sequences, about a sixth of them present only once. Sequenced input: blood, either unsorted or a sorted T cell fraction (not recorded which). Receptors were obtained from a human donor who was either an allogeneic HSCT recipient or a stem cell or donor lymphocyte infusion donor (not recorded which). It is not recorded whose cells these are; they may come from a transplant donor.

This clonotype was seen more than once but under ten times. The CDR3 sequence is CATSDGDSSGNTIYF. CDR3 sequence (DNA): TGTGCCACCAGTGACGGGGACAGCTCTGGAAACACCATATATTTT. This chain joins TRBV24-1 and TRBJ1-3; 7 positions agree with TRBD1. The CDR3 consists of 15 residues. J was trimmed by 0 bases and V by 4 bases; bases with no gene match: 2. Germline loops: CDR1 KGHDR, CDR2 SFDVKD.

This clonotype was seen a handful of times. This chain uses TRBV24-1 with TRBJ2-1; 8 bases map to TRBD2. The CDR3 extends over 17 amino acids. The V and J ends lost 4 bases and 7 bases, in that order; junction bases with no gene match: 14. The germline CDR1 and CDR2 sequences are KGHDR and SFDVKD. This CDR3 reads CATSEAAGGLLGNEQFF. The DNA of the CDR3 is TGTGCCACCAGTGAGGCGGCGGGGGGTCTCCTGGGGAATGAGCAGTTCTTC.

The rearrangement uses TRBV29-1 and TRBJ2-5; 8 positions match TRBD1. CDR1 and CDR2 from the germline V gene are SQVTM and ANQGSEA. This CDR3 contains 12 residues. V lost 4 bases to trimming and J lost 7 bases; unmatched junction nucleotides: 5. CDR3 in DNA: TGCAGCGTTGCGGACAGGGTGGGGACCCAGTACTTC. Translating it yields CSVADRVGTQYF. The full variable domain, rest sourced from reference TRBV29-1 and TRBJ2-5, is SAVISQKPSRDICQRGTSLTIQCQVDSQVTMMFWYRQQPGQSLTLIATANQGSEATYESGFVIDKFPISRPNLTFSTLTVSNMSPEDSSIYLCSVADRVGTQYFGPGTRLLVL.

The chain is built from TRBV7-2 and TRBJ1-2, with D possibly matching TRBD1 (5 bases). Germline values: CDR1 SGHTA, CDR2 FQGNSA. This CDR3 has 15 residues. V shed 0 bases and J shed 3 bases, with 11 bases lying between them. This chain's CDR3 is CASSLATEHYYGYTF. The CDR3 nucleotides are TGTGCCAGCAGCTTAGCGACAGAACATTACTATGGCTACACCTTC.

This clonotype was detected only a few times. As DNA, the CDR3 is TGCAGCGTAACAGGGCACTACGAGCAGTACTTC. It codes for CSVTGHYEQYF. The gene calls are TRBV29-1 and TRBJ2-7; maybe TRBD1 (6 bases). Trimming took 6 bases from V and 3 from J, leaving 9 bases between them. Germline V gene data show CDR1 as SQVTM and CDR2 as ANQGSEA. There are 11 residues in the CDR3.

This clonotype was observed many times. The J gene is TRBJ2-5, the V gene TRBV12-3 or TRBV12-4; 8 nucleotides line up with TRBD1. With V trimmed by 5 bases and J by 6 bases, 8 bases remained unmatched. The CDR3 sequence is 14 residues long. For the CDR3, the DNA is TGTGCCAGCAGTAGCAAAGACAGGGGAAAGACCCAGTACTTC. It encodes CASSSKDRGKTQYF.

The V and J genes are TRBV7-9 and TRBJ1-5; D is possibly TRBD1 (5 bases). V was pared by 0 bases and J by 9 bases, with 9 bases between. Germline CDR1 and CDR2: SEHNR and FQNEAQ (reference sequence). The length of the CDR3 is 13 residues. In nucleotides, the CDR3 is TGTGCCAGCAGCTTAGCAGGGGCCCCGCCCCAGCATTTT. Encoded protein: CASSLAGAPPQHF.

There are a few counts of this clonotype. This rearrangement joins TRBV2 to TRBJ1-1; 10 positions agree with TRBD1. The germline V gene encodes CDR1 SNHLY and CDR2 FYNNEI. CDR3 length: 14 amino acids. J gave up 5 bases and V 6 bases, and 6 bases lay outside the gene matches. The CDR3 sequence is CASRDTDRGTEAFF. CDR3 nucleotide sequence: TGTGCCAGCAGAGATACGGACAGGGGGACTGAAGCTTTCTTT. Full variable domain (missing parts from reference TRBV2 and TRBJ1-1): EPEVTQTPSHQVTQMGQEVILRCVPISNHLYFYWYRQILGQKVEFLVSFYNNEISEKSEIFDDQFSVERPDGSNFTLKIRSTKLEDSAMYFCASRDTDRGTEAFFGQGTRLTVV.

This clonotype was observed a few times. V and J are TRBV7-6 and TRBJ2-7, with no clear D. V lost 5 bases, J lost 4 bases, and 15 bases lay in between. This CDR3 is 14 amino acids long. Germline loops: CDR1 SGHVS, CDR2 FNYEAQ. The CDR3 DNA follows: TGTGCCAGCAGCCAAGCCTCCTTCAGATACGAGCAGTACTTC. As protein: CASSQASFRYEQYF.

This clonotype was counted a few times. The chain joins TRBV7-9 to TRBJ2-1; the match to TRBD1 covers 10 bases. Germline V gives CDR1 SEHNR, CDR2 FQNEAQ (reference sequence). V lost 1 base to trimming and J lost 4 bases; unmatched junction nucleotides: 7. The CDR3 loop spans 17 amino acids. CDR3 residues: CASSLVPGTGEYNEQFF. The DNA for the CDR3 is TGTGCCAGCAGCTTAGTCCCCGGGACAGGGGAGTACAATGAGCAGTTCTTC.